This T cell receptor beta chain emerged from a study of blood T cell repertoires in COVID-19. Study information: Specimens from acute and convalescent COVID-19 originated in the United States, Italy and Spain. T cells, B-cell-depleted T cells, or PBMCs supplied cDNA or gDNA.

The CDR3 consists of 15 residues. Per germline, CDR1 SNHLY and CDR2 FYNNEI. V trimming: 6 bases; J trimming: 7 bases; junction bases outside the gene matches: 10. Methods used by the authors: Using reference gene primer amplification, nucleated cell counts were estimated. Here immunoSEQ multiplex PCR was the method, and the copy in TCRdb shows in-frame clones only, minus some. From that table come the V and J calls and clone size; the DNA was used to work out D and trimming. The sample shows roughly 40,000 clones, 75% to 85% of them seen only once. V is TRBV2 and J is TRBJ2-7; 12 positions agree with TRBD2. The sequence was collected from an older man with acute or convalescent COVID-19. Specimen: peripheral blood. The CDR3 sequence is CASSPGLAGYGEQYF. The CDR3 bases are TGTGCCAGCAGCCCGGGACTAGCGGGCTACGGAGAGCAGTACTTC.